The clone carrying this T cell receptor (beta chain) was recorded a few times. Its cognate antigen is unknown. Each CDR3 protein gets one entry after TCRdb re-called the reads with MiXCR. The sample consists of roughly 80,000 distinct CDR3 sequences, 24% of them appearing once. The CDR3 contains 13 residues. CDR1 and CDR2 from the germline V gene are SEHNR and FQNEAQ (reference sequence). V lost 1 base and J lost 5, with 6 bases in between. This specimen belongs to a study of T cell repertoires in cytomegalovirus infection. For the study at large: CMV infection together with matching HLA type was indicated by public TCR beta signatures. The study's findings and limits: Summed public TCR beta family frequency identified CMV carriers bearing the relevant HLA.

The sample here was CD8+ T cells from cultured PBMCs, taken from culture after CMV antigen stimulation. The TCR comes from a human donor in good health (CMV status not recorded). Some clones in this sample may be carry-over from other donors' samples. The V and J genes are TRBV7-9 and TRBJ2-4, with D possibly matching TRBD1 (5 bases). The CDR3 sequence: CASSLGTQNIQYF. The CDR3 nucleotides are TGTGCCAGCAGCTTAGGGACACAAAACATTCAGTACTTC. Filled out from reference TRBV7-9 and TRBJ2-4, the complete variable domain reads DTGVSQNPRHKITKRGQNVTFRCDPISEHNRLYWYRQTLGQGPEFLTYFQNEAQLEKSRLLSDRFSAERPKGSFSTLEIQRTEQGDSAMYLCASSLGTQNIQYFGAGTRLSVL.